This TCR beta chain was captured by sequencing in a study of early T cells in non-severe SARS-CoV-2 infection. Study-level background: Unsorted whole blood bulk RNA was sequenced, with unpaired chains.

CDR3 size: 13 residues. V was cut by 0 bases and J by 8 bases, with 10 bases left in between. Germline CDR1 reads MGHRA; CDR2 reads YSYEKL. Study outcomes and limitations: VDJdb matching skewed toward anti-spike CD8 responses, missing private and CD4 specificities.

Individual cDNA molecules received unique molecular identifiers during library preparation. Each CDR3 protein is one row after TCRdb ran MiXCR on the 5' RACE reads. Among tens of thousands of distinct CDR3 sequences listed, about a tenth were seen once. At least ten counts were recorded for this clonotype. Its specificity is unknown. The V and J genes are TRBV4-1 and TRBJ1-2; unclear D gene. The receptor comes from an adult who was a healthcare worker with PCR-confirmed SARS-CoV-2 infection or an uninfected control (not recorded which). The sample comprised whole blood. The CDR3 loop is CASSQDYPAGYTF. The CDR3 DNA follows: TGCGCCAGCAGCCAAGATTACCCGGCGGGCTACACCTTC.